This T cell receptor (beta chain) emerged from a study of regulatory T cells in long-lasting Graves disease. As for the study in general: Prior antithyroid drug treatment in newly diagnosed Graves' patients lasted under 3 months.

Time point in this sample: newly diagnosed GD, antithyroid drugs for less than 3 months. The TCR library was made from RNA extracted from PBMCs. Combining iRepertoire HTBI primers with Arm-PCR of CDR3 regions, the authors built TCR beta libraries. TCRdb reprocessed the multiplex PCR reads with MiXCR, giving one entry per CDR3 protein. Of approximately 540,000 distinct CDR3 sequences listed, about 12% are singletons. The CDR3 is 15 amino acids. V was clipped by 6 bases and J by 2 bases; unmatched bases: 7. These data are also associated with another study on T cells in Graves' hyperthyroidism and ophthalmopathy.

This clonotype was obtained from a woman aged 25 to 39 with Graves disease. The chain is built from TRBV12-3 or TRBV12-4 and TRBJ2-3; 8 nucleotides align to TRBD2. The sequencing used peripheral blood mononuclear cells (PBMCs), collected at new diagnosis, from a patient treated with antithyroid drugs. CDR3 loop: CASRPGLAVTDTQYF. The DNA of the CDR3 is TGTGCCAGCAGACCCGGACTAGCCGTCACAGATACGCAGTATTTT.